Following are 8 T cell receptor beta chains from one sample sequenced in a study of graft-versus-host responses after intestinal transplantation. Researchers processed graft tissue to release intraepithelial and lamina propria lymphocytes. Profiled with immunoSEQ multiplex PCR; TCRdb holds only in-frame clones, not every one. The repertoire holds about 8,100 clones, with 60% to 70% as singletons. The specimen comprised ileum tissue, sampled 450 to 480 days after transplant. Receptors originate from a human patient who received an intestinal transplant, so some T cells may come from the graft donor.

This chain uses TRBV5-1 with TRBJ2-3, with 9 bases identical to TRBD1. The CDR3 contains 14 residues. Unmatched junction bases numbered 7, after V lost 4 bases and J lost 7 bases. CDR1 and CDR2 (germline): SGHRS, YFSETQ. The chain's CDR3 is CASSMTQGAHTQYF. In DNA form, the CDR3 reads TGCGCCAGCAGCATGACACAGGGGGCGCATACGCAGTATTTT.

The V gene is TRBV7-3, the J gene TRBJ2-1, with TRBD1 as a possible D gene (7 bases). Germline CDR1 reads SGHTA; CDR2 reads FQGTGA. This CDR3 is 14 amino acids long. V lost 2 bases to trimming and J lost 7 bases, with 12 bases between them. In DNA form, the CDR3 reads TGTGCCAGCAGCTTAGCACAGGGGAGGAATGAGCAGTTCTTC. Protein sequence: CASSLAQGRNEQFF. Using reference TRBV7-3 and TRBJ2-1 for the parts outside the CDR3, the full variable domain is GAGVSQTPSNKVTEKGKYVELRCDPISGHTALYWYRQSLGQGPEFLIYFQGTGAADDSGLPNDRFFAVRPEGSVSTLKIQRTERGDSAVYLCASSLAQGRNEQFFGPGTRLTVL.

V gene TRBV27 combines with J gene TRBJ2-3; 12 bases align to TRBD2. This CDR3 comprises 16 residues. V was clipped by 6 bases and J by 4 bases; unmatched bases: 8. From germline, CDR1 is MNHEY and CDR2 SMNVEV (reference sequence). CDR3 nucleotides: TGTGCCAGCAGGCGCAGACTAGCGGGGGAGCCAGATACGCAGTATTTT. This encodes CASRRRLAGEPDTQYF.

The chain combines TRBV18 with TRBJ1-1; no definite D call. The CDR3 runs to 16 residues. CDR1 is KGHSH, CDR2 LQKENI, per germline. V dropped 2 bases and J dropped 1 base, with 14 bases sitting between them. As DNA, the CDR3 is TGTGCCAGCTCACCAAGCCTGCGGATCAAGAACACTGAAGCTTTCTTT. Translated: CASSPSLRIKNTEAFF.

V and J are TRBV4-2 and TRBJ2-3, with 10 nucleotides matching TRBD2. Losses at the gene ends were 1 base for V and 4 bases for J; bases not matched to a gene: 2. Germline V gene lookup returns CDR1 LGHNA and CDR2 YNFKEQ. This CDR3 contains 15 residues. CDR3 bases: TGTGCCAGCAGCCAAGTAGGGACTAGCGCAGATACGCAGTATTTT. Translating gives CASSQVGTSADTQYF.

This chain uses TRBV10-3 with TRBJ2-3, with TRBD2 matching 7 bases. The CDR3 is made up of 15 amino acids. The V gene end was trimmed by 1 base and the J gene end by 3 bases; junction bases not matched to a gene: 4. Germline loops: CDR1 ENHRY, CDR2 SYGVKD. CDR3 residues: CAISEWGGETDTQYF. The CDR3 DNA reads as TGTGCCATCAGTGAGTGGGGGGGGGAAACAGATACGCAGTATTTT.

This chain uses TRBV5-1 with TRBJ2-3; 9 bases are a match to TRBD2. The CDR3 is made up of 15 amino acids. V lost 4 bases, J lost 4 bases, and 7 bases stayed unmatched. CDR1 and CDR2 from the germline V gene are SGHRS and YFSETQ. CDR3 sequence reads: CASSAGGPRADTQYF. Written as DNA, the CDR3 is TGCGCCAGCAGCGCGGGGGGGCCGAGGGCAGATACGCAGTATTTT.

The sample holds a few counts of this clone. The chain's CDR3 is CASSETGQSYEQYF. The DNA of the CDR3 is TGTGCCAGCAGCGAGACGGGACAGTCCTACGAGCAGTACTTC. The chain uses TRBV7-9 and TRBJ2-7; TRBD1 matches 7 bases. This CDR3 has 14 residues. With V trimmed by 5 bases and J by 1 base, 5 bases remained unmatched. Germline values: CDR1 SEHNR, CDR2 FQNEAQ (reference sequence).